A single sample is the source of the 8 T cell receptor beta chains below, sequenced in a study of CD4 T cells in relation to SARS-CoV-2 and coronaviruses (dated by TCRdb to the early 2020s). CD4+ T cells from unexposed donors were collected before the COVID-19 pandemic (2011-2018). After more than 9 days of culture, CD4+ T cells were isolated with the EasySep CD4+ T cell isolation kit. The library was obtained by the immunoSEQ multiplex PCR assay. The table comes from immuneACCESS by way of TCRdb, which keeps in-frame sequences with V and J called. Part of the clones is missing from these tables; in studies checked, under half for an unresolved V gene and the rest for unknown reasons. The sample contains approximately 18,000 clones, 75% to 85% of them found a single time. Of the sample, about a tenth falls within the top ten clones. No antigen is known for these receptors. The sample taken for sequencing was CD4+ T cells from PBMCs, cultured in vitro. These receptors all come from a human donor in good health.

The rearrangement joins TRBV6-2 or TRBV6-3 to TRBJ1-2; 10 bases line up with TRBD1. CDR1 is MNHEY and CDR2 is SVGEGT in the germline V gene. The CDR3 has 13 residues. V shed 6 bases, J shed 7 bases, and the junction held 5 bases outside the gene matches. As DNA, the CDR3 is TGTGCCAGCAGCGCCGGGACAGGGGCTGGCTACACCTTC. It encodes CASSAGTGAGYTF.

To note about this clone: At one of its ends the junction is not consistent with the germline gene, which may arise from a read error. The DNA for the CDR3 is TGTGCTAGCAGCTTAGGGACTAGCGCTGGCAATGAGCAGTTCTTC. It is translated as CASSLGTSAGNEQFF. V and J are TRBV7-7 and TRBJ2-1; TRBD2 matches at 10 bases. Looked up from germline, CDR1 is SSHAT and CDR2 is FNYEAQ (reference sequence). The CDR3 consists of 15 residues.

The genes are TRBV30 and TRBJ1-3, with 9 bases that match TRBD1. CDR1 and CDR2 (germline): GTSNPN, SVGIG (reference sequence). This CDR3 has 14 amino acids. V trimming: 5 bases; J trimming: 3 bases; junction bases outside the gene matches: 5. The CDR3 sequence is CAWHRGLVGNTIYF. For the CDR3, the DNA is TGTGCCTGGCACAGGGGGCTGGTTGGAAACACCATATATTTT.

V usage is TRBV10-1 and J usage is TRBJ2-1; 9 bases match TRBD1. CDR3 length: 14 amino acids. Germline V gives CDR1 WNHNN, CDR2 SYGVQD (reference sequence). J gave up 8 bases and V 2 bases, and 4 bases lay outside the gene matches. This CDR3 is CASSEGQGTHEQFF. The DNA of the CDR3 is TGCGCCAGCAGTGAGGGACAGGGGACCCATGAGCAGTTCTTC.

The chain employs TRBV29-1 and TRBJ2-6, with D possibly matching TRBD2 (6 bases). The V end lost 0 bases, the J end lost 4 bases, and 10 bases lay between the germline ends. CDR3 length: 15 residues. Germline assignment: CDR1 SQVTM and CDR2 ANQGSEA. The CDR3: CSVEDLGRGANVLTF. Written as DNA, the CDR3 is TGCAGCGTTGAAGATCTGGGGAGGGGGGCCAACGTCCTGACTTTC.

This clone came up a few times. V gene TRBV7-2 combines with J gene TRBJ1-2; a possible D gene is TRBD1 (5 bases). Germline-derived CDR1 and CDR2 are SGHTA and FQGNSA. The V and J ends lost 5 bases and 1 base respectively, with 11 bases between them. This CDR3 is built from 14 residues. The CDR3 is CASSRVGGNYGYTF. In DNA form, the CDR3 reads TGTGCCAGCAGCAGAGTTGGGGGTAACTATGGCTACACCTTC.

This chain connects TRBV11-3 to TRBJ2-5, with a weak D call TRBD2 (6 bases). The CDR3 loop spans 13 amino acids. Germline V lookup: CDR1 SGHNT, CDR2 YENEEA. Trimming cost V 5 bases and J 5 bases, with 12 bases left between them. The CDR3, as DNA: TGTGCCAGCAGCCGCGGGGAGCCGGAGACCCAGTACTTC. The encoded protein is CASSRGEPETQYF.

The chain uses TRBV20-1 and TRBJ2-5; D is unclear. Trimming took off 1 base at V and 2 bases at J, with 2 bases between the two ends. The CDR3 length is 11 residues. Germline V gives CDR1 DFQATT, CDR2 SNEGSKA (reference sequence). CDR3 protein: CSARAQETQYF. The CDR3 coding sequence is TGCAGTGCTAGAGCACAAGAGACCCAGTACTTC.